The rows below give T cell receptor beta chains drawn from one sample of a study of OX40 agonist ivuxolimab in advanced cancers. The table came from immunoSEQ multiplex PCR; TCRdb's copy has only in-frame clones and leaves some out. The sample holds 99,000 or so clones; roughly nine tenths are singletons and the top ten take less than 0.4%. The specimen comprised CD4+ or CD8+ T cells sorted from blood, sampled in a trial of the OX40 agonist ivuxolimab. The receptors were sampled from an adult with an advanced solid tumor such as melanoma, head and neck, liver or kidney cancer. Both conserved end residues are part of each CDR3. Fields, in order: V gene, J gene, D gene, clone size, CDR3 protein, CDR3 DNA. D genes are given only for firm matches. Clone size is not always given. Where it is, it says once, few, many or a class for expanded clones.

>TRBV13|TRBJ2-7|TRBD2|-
CASSPWTSGNYEQYF
TGTGCCAGCAGCCCCTGGACTAGCGGGAACTACGAGCAGTACTTC
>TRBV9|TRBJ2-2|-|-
CASSVGGDGANTGELFF
TGTGCCAGCAGCGTAGGGGGGGACGGTGCGAACACCGGGGAGCTGTTTTTT
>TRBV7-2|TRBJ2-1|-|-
CASSPQGLRSSYNEQFF
TGTGCCAGCAGCCCCCAGGGGCTCCGGAGTTCCTACAATGAGCAGTTCTTC
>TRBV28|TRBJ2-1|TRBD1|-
CASRPTGTGGDEQFF
TGTGCCAGCAGGCCAACCGGGACAGGCGGAGATGAGCAGTTCTTC
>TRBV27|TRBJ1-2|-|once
CASSLSGGHGYTF
TGTGCCAGCAGTTTATCCGGGGGCCATGGCTACACCTTC
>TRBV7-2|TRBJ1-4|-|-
CASSLYGLNEKLFF
TGTGCCAGCAGCTTATACGGACTTAATGAAAAACTGTTTTTT
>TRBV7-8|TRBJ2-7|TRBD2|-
CASSLAQPGLGFVYF
TGTGCCAGCAGCTTAGCGCAGCCGGGACTAGGTTTTGTGTACTTC
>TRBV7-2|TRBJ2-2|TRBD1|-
CASSHNRGGGELFF
TGTGCCAGCAGCCACAACAGGGGCGGAGGGGAGCTGTTTTTT
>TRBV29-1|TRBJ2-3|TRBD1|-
CSVGQGADTQYF
TGCAGCGTCGGACAGGGGGCAGATACGCAGTATTTT
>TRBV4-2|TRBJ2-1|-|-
CASSQDTRKGYNEQFF
TGTGCCAGCAGCCAAGATACCAGAAAAGGCTACAATGAGCAGTTCTTC
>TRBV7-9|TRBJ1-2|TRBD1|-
CASSSDRVGGYTF
TGTGCCAGCAGCTCGGACAGGGTGGGAGGCTACACCTTC
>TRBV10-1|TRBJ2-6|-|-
CASSAGHSGANVLTF
TGCGCCAGCAGCGCGGGCCACTCTGGGGCCAACGTCCTGACTTTC
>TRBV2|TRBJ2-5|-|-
CASSEVRGTQYF
TGTGCCAGCAGTGAAGTCCGGGGCACCCAGTACTTC
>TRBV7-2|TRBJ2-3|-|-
CASSLRSSRDTQYF
TGTGCCAGCAGCTTAAGGTCTAGCAGAGATACGCAGTATTTT
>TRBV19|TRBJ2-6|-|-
CASSIGVRAPSGPGANVLTF
TGTGCCAGTAGTATAGGCGTCAGGGCGCCATCTGGACCTGGGGCCAACGTCCTGACTTTC
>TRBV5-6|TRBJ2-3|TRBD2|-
CASSFLTSGSPSTDTQYF
TGTGCCAGCAGCTTCCTTACTAGCGGATCACCTAGCACAGATACGCAGTATTTT
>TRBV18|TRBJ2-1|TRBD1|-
CASSGQGVNEQFF
TGTGCCAGCTCGGGACAGGGAGTCAATGAGCAGTTCTTC
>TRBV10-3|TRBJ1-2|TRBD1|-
CAISEWGQGANGYTF
TGTGCCATCAGTGAGTGGGGACAGGGGGCTAATGGCTACACCTTC
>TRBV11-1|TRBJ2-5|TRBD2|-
CASSPRRGGRGETQYF
TGTGCCAGCAGCCCCCGGAGGGGCGGGAGAGGGGAGACCCAGTACTTC
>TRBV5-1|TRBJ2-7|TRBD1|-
CASSATGDPYEQYF
TGCGCCAGCAGCGCCACAGGGGACCCTTACGAGCAGTACTTC
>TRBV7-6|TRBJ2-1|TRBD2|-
CASTSLAGRNEQFF
TGTGCCAGCACGTCGCTAGCGGGACGCAATGAGCAGTTCTTC
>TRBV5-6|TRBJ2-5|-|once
CASSLVGGGQETQYF
TGTGCCAGCAGCTTAGTTGGGGGAGGCCAAGAGACCCAGTACTTC
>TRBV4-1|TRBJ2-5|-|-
CASSQDPGQGRSGGLQETQYF
TGCGCCAGCAGCCAAGACCCCGGACAGGGAAGGTCGGGAGGTCTCCAAGAGACCCAGTACTTC
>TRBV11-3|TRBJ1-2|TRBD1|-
CASSFPGQGANYGYTF
TGTGCCAGCAGCTTCCCGGGACAGGGGGCGAACTATGGCTACACCTTC
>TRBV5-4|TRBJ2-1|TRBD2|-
CASSLTSGNSYNEQFF
TGTGCCAGCAGCTTGACTAGCGGGAACTCCTACAATGAGCAGTTCTTC
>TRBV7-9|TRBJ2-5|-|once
CASSLNSVQQETQYF
TGTGCCAGCAGCTTAAACAGCGTACAGCAAGAGACCCAGTACTTC
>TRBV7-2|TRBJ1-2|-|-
CASSPETRNYGYTF
TGTGCCAGCAGCCCCGAGACCCGTAACTATGGCTACACCTTC
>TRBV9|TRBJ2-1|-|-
CASSVDPSSYNEQFF
TGTGCCAGCAGCGTAGACCCTAGCTCCTACAATGAGCAGTTCTTC
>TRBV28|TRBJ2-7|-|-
CASRRSSQYDEQYF
TGTGCCAGCAGACGTTCCAGCCAGTATGATGAGCAGTACTTC